The 13 T cell receptor beta chains below come from one sample, sequenced in a study of response to subunit inactivated influenza vaccine. MiXCR, applied by TCRdb to the RT-PCR reads, yields one record per CDR3 protein. Of 550,000 to 650,000 distinct CDR3 sequences in the sample, approximately 12% were seen once. The sequencing here drew on PBMCs from blood, taken on the day of vaccination. The source of these receptors is a man in his forties or fifties who received an inactivated influenza vaccine.

The chain combines TRBV21-1 with TRBJ2-7; the D call TRBD2 from the table was never checked on the DNA. TRBV21-1 is a recognized pseudogene. This CDR3 is built from 17 residues. The CDR3 DNA reads as TGTGCCAGCAGCACCCCGCCTAGCGGGAGGTACTCCTACGAGCAGTACTTC. This gives the protein CASSTPPSGRYSYEQYF.

The CDR3 coding sequence is TGTGCCAGCAGTTCCCCTCCGGGGGACTCCTACAATGAGCAGTTCTTC. Protein: CASSSPPGDSYNEQFF. The V and J genes are TRBV28 and TRBJ2-1; TRBD2 might be the D (6 bases). Germline lookup yields CDR1 MDHEN and CDR2 SYDVKM. Between the trimmed V and J ends, which lost 4 bases and 0 bases, there was a span of 13 bases. This CDR3 has 16 residues.

V usage is TRBV20-1 and J usage is TRBJ2-7; 10 bases line up with TRBD1. This CDR3 region has 14 residues. The V gene end was trimmed by 5 bases and the J gene end by 2 bases; junction bases not matched to a gene: 6. In germline, CDR1 is DFQATT, CDR2 SNEGSKA (reference sequence). The CDR3 DNA reads as TGCAGTGCTTCCGGACAGGGGGTTACCTACGAGCAGTACTTC. Protein: CSASGQGVTYEQYF.

This clonotype has at least ten counts. The V call is TRBV12-3 or TRBV12-4, the J call TRBJ2-2; the D gene could be TRBD1 or TRBD2 (5 bases each). This CDR3 spans 13 amino acids. V was clipped by 6 bases and J by 6 bases, with 11 bases between them. The CDR3 sequence: CASRKRGAGELFF. The CDR3 DNA reads TGTGCCAGCAGAAAAAGGGGAGCCGGGGAGCTGTTTTTT.

A few counts support this clonotype. The CDR3 coding sequence is TGTGCCACCTCCACAGATACGCAGTATTTT. Its protein product is CATSTDTQYF. The rearrangement joins TRBV25-1 to TRBJ2-3; D remains unclear. The germline V and J ends were trimmed by 10 bases and 2 bases, with 4 bases remaining between them. The length of the CDR3 is 10 residues. Germline V gives CDR1 MGHDK, CDR2 SYGVNS.

This clonotype was detected a few times. The J gene is TRBJ1-6, the V gene TRBV5-1; weak D call: TRBD1 (6 bases). Germline assignment: CDR1 SGHRS and CDR2 YFSETQ. The CDR3 has 15 amino acids. V was clipped by 0 bases and J by 8 bases, with 12 bases between them. CDR3 sequence (DNA): TGCGCCAGCAGCTTGGAACCGGGGGCTGATTCACCCCTCCACTTT. Translated, it gives CASSLEPGADSPLHF.

The rearrangement uses TRBV4-2 and TRBJ2-7; weak D call: TRBD2 (5 bases). Trimming shortened V by 1 base and J by 2 bases, and 9 bases separated the two germline ends. CDR3 size: 14 residues. The germline V gene has CDR1 LGHNA and CDR2 YNFKEQ. The CDR3 loop is CASSQGGFPYEQYF. CDR3 bases: TGTGCCAGCAGCCAAGGAGGGTTTCCCTACGAGCAGTACTTC.

This clonotype turned up a few times. The chain combines TRBV21-1 with TRBJ1-2. TRBV21-1 is marked as a pseudogene. The CDR3 consists of 16 residues. In DNA, the CDR3 is TGTGCCAGCAGCATTCAGGGGACTAACAGAAGCTATGGCTACACCTTC. Encoded protein: CASSIQGTNRSYGYTF.

Many counts were recorded for this clonotype. The CDR3 here is CASSSGYSDTQYF. As DNA, the CDR3 is TGTGCCAGCAGCTCGGGTTACTCAGATACGCAGTATTTT. The chain joins TRBV7-2 to TRBJ2-3; D remains ambiguous. This CDR3 has 13 residues. V lost 4 bases and J 4 bases, leaving 9 bases between the germline ends. In germline, CDR1 is SGHTA, CDR2 FQGNSA.

This clonotype has ten or more counts. The CDR3 bases are TGCAGCGTCCGCCCCCCCAAAGCGGGGGAGCAGTACTTC. Amino acid sequence: CSVRPPKAGEQYF. V gene TRBV29-1 combines with J gene TRBJ2-7; 7 nucleotides line up with TRBD2. Germline V CDR1 and CDR2: SQVTM, ANQGSEA. This CDR3 region has 13 residues. The V gene end was trimmed by 6 bases and the J gene end by 7 bases; junction bases not matched to a gene: 12.

This clonotype was counted between two and nine times. This chain joins TRBV7-9 and TRBJ2-1, with 10 bases lining up with TRBD2. The CDR3 consists of 17 residues. Germline V gene sequence: CDR1 SEHNR, CDR2 FQNEAQ (reference sequence). The trim removed 1 base at V and 8 bases at J, leaving 11 bases unmatched. Written as DNA, the CDR3 is TGTGCCAGCAGCTTAGGACGTGGAGCGGGAGGGGAAGATGAGCAGTTCTTC. Its translation is CASSLGRGAGGEDEQFF.

The sample holds a few counts of this clonotype. The V call is TRBV5-6, the J call TRBJ2-7; unclear D gene. CDR3 length: 14 amino acids. Between the trimmed V and J ends, which lost 4 bases and 2 bases, there was a span of 13 bases. Germline V gives CDR1 SGHDT, CDR2 YYEEEE. This CDR3 reads CASSPTGSTYEQYF. The CDR3 nucleotides are TGTGCCAGCAGCCCCACGGGTTCCACCTACGAGCAGTACTTC.

A few counts support this clonotype. This chain links TRBV6-5 with TRBJ2-5; 12 bases are shared with TRBD2. Germline V gene sequence: CDR1 MNHEY, CDR2 SVGAGI. With V trimmed by 4 bases and J by 0 bases, 9 bases remained unmatched. The CDR3 consists of 18 residues. In DNA form, the CDR3 reads TGTGCCAGCAGTTTGACCACTAGCGGGGGGTTGTACCAAGAGACCCAGTACTTC. It translates to CASSLTTSGGLYQETQYF.